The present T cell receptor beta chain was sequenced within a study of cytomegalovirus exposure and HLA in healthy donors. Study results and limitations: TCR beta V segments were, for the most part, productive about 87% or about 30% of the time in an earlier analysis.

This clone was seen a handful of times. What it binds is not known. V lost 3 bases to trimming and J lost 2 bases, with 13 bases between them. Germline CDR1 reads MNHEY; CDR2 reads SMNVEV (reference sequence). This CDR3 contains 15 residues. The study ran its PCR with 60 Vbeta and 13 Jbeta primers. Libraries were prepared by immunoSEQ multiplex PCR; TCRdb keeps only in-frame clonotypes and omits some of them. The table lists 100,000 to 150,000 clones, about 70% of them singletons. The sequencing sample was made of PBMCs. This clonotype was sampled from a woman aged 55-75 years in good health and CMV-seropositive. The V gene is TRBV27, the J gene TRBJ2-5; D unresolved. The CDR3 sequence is CASSLLGGVQETQYF. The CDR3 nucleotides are TGTGCCAGCAGTTTGCTTGGTGGAGTTCAAGAGACCCAGTACTTC.